This entry lists 31 T cell receptor beta chains sequenced from one sample in a study of cytomegalovirus exposure and HLA in healthy donors. PCR involved 60 Vbeta and 13 Jbeta primers. The table came from immunoSEQ multiplex PCR; TCRdb's copy has only in-frame clones and leaves some out. The sample has some 91,000 clones, about 80% seen once. Sequenced input: PBMCs. These receptors all come from a man aged 40-50 years in good health and CMV-seropositive.

This clone was picked up a small number of times. This rearrangement joins TRBV6-5 to TRBJ1-2; perhaps TRBD1 as D (6 bases). V was shortened by 2 bases and J by 4 bases, with 14 bases between the two germline ends. CDR1 MNHEY and CDR2 SVGAGI come from the germline V gene. This CDR3 is built from 15 residues. The CDR3 coding sequence is TGTGCCAGCAGTTACGCCCCCCAGGGGTCCTATGGCTACACCTTC. It yields the protein CASSYAPQGSYGYTF.

Details on this clone: The sample holds other DNA sequences that translate to the same CDR3. This rearrangement joins TRBV7-8 to TRBJ1-6, with a possible D match to TRBD1 (5 bases). CDR3 length: 15 amino acids. The germline gives CDR1 SGHVS, CDR2 FQNEAQ. Deletions cut 5 bases from V and 7 bases from J, with 15 bases between. The CDR3 protein is CASSPPTDANSPLHF. The CDR3 DNA reads as TGTGCCAGCAGCCCCCCGACAGACGCAAATTCACCCCTCCACTTT.

In its sample, this clone was seen a few times. CDR3 residues: CAIQRDGTDTQYF. As DNA, the CDR3 is TGTGCCATCCAGCGGGACGGAACAGATACGCAGTATTTT. This sequence joins TRBV10-3 and TRBJ2-3; 7 bases are shared with TRBD2. Germline CDR1 and CDR2: ENHRY and SYGVKD. The CDR3 extends over 13 amino acids. Losses at the gene ends were 8 bases for V and 3 bases for J; bases not matched to a gene: 5.

This chain uses TRBV5-1 with TRBJ2-6; D unclear. The CDR3 is made up of 18 amino acids. Germline V lookup: CDR1 SGHRS, CDR2 YFSETQ. V shed 0 bases and J shed 1 base, with 14 bases lying between them. This CDR3 reads CASSLGRVLGSGANVLTF. CDR3 in DNA: TGCGCCAGCAGCTTGGGCCGGGTCCTTGGGTCTGGGGCCAACGTCCTGACTTTC.

The chain links TRBV10-1 to TRBJ2-2; 9 nucleotides match TRBD1. The CDR3 has 15 residues. The V segment lost 7 bases and the J segment 4 bases; nucleotides outside the gene matches: 7. Germline loops: CDR1 WNHNN, CDR2 SYGVQD (reference sequence). CDR3 DNA: TGCGCCAGCATCGTCATGGACAGGGGCACCGGGGAGCTGTTTTTT. It specifies CASIVMDRGTGELFF.

This clone was detected a few times. This rearrangement joins TRBV27 to TRBJ1-1; TRBD1 is a possible D gene (5 bases). From germline, CDR1 is MNHEY and CDR2 SMNVEV (reference sequence). The CDR3 spans 14 residues. V was pared by 5 bases and J by 4 bases, with 14 bases between. In nucleotides, the CDR3 is TGTGCCAGCAGTCCCGGACGGGGGAGCACTGAAGCTTTCTTT. Amino acids: CASSPGRGSTEAFF.

V gene TRBV6-5 combines with J gene TRBJ1-5; unclear D gene. CDR1 and CDR2 (germline): MNHEY, SVGAGI. This CDR3 comprises 15 residues. Deletions cut 5 bases from V and 5 bases from J, with 16 bases between. The CDR3 bases are TGTGCCAGCAGTGCCTTTATCGAGGCTTATCAGCCCCAGCATTTT. This encodes CASSAFIEAYQPQHF.

The rearrangement joins TRBV28 to TRBJ2-7, with 12 nucleotides matching TRBD2. CDR1 MDHEN and CDR2 SYDVKM come from the germline V gene. With V trimmed by 5 bases and J by 0 bases, 14 bases remained unmatched. This CDR3 has 19 residues. As DNA, the CDR3 is TGTGCCAGCAGTACGAGACTAGCGGGAGCCCTACTGAGCTCCTACGAGCAGTACTTC. This gives the protein CASSTRLAGALLSSYEQYF.

The genes are TRBV5-6 and TRBJ1-1, with unresolved D. The CDR3 consists of 14 residues. CDR1 SGHDT and CDR2 YYEEEE come from the germline V gene. V lost 1 base to trimming and J lost 4 bases, with 11 bases between them. CDR3 sequence: CASSLSLRGTEAFF. The CDR3 DNA reads TGTGCCAGCAGCTTGAGTCTACGGGGCACTGAAGCTTTCTTT.

This clone occurred a few times. The chain uses TRBV6-6 and TRBJ2-2, with a possible D match to TRBD2 (6 bases). The CDR3 length is 14 residues. Trimming stripped 8 bases from V and 2 bases from J, with 12 bases between. Germline lookup yields CDR1 MNHNY and CDR2 SVGAGI (reference sequence). The CDR3 is CASRSGLNTGELFF. CDR3 nucleotides: TGTGCCAGCCGTTCGGGACTCAACACCGGGGAGCTGTTTTTT.

The J gene is TRBJ1-2, the V gene TRBV29-1; D uncertain. Germline CDR1 SQVTM, CDR2 ANQGSEA. This CDR3 spans 12 amino acids. With 3 bases removed from V and 4 bases from J, the gap between germline ends came to 9 bases. In DNA, the CDR3 is TGCAGCGTTGAGTCGGCAGGCTATGGCTACACCTTC. Protein product: CSVESAGYGYTF.

The V and J genes are TRBV9 and TRBJ2-3, with TRBD2 matching over 11 bases. Germline loops: CDR1 SGDLS, CDR2 YYNGEE. The ends lost 4 bases at V and 3 bases at J; junction bases unmatched: 10. The CDR3 has 17 amino acids. CDR3 residues: CASSLSSSGRGTDTQYF. The CDR3 nucleotides are TGTGCCAGCAGCCTAAGTAGTAGCGGGAGGGGGACAGATACGCAGTATTTT.

This chain links TRBV7-8 with TRBJ2-3, with 7 bases lining up with TRBD2. J was trimmed by 3 bases and V by 5 bases; bases with no gene match: 8. The CDR3 is 15 residues long. Per the germline V gene, CDR1 is SGHVS and CDR2 is FQNEAQ. CDR3 DNA: TGTGCCAGCAGCGCAGCTAGCGGAGTAACAGATACGCAGTATTTT. Protein: CASSAASGVTDTQYF. Full variable domain (outside the CDR3, taken from reference TRBV7-8 and TRBJ2-3): GAGVSQSPRYKVAKRGQDVALRCDPISGHVSLFWYQQALGQGPEFLTYFQNEAQLDKSGLPSDRFFAERPEGSVSTLKIQRTQQEDSAVYLCASSAASGVTDTQYFGPGTRLTVL.

In its sample, this clone was seen a few times. This chain links TRBV4-2 with TRBJ2-3, with 14 bases matching TRBD2. This CDR3 is built from 17 residues. CDR1 LGHNA and CDR2 YNFKEQ come from the germline V gene. J was trimmed by 4 bases and V by 2 bases; bases with no gene match: 5. This CDR3 is CASSQTPGLAGADTQYF. The CDR3 DNA reads as TGTGCCAGCAGCCAAACACCGGGACTAGCGGGAGCAGATACGCAGTATTTT.

The V and J genes are TRBV2 and TRBJ1-3, with 7 nucleotides matching TRBD1. Per the germline V gene, CDR1 is SNHLY and CDR2 is FYNNEI. J lost 4 bases, V lost 8 bases, and 11 bases had no gene match. The CDR3 length is 15 residues. The chain's CDR3 is CASARGRGLGNTIYF. The CDR3 DNA reads TGTGCCAGCGCCCGGGGTAGGGGGCTAGGAAACACCATATATTTT.

This clone was detected a few times. V is TRBV7-8 and J is TRBJ2-7, with TRBD2 matching over 11 bases. V gave up 4 bases and J gave up 3 bases; unmatched junction bases: 11. Germline values: CDR1 SGHVS, CDR2 FQNEAQ. The CDR3 length is 17 residues. CDR3 in amino acids: CASSSGGLAGGLYEQYF. As DNA, the CDR3 is TGTGCCAGCAGCTCCGGCGGTTTAGCGGGGGGGCTCTACGAGCAGTACTTC.

Only one count was recorded for this clone. The V call is TRBV28, the J call TRBJ2-7; D may be TRBD1 (5 bases). This CDR3 is built from 15 residues. Germline V CDR1 and CDR2: MDHEN, SYDVKM. V was cut by 3 bases and J by 5 bases, with 17 bases left in between. The CDR3: CASSFGSQGQNEQYF. The CDR3 nucleotides are TGTGCCAGCAGTTTTGGTTCCCAGGGCCAGAACGAGCAGTACTTC.

The count of this clone is one. This chain connects TRBV28 to TRBJ2-1; 11 nucleotides agree with TRBD2. V dropped 9 bases and J dropped 9; count of bases not matched to a gene: 13. CDR3 length: 15 residues. In germline, CDR1 is MDHEN, CDR2 SYDVKM. CDR3 in amino acids: CASSTGTSGWAEQFF. The CDR3 coding sequence is TGTGCCAGTTCTACCGGGACTAGCGGTTGGGCTGAGCAGTTCTTC.

The chain links TRBV29-1 to TRBJ1-4; 9 nucleotides line up with TRBD1. Germline CDR1 SQVTM, CDR2 ANQGSEA. This CDR3 spans 15 amino acids. The J segment lost 3 bases and the V segment lost 7 bases, leaving 9 bases of the junction unmatched. The CDR3 sequence: CSAQGQGRPNEKLFF. The CDR3, as DNA: TGCAGCGCCCAGGGACAGGGTAGACCTAATGAAAAACTGTTTTTT.

The rearrangement joins TRBV6-6 to TRBJ1-2, with D tentatively TRBD1 (5 bases). The V and J ends lost 0 bases and 8 bases respectively, with 16 bases between them. The CDR3 is made up of 15 amino acids. Germline CDR1 is MNHNY and CDR2 is SVGAGI (reference sequence). DNA of the CDR3: TGTGCCAGCAGTTACTCTGATTTGGGGGAGGGCGGCTACACCTTC. Its translation is CASSYSDLGEGGYTF.

The chain recombines TRBV19 with TRBJ1-5; no definite D call. Germline V gene data show CDR1 as LNHDA and CDR2 as SQIVND (reference sequence). The V and J ends lost 9 bases and 0 bases respectively, with 12 bases between them. This CDR3 has 14 amino acids. The CDR3 reads CASLPGYSNQPQHF. The CDR3 region has the DNA TGTGCCAGCCTCCCCGGGTATAGCAATCAGCCCCAGCATTTT. Together with reference TRBV19 and TRBJ1-5, the CDR3 gives the full variable domain: DGGITQSPKYLFRKEGQNVTLSCEQNLNHDAMYWYRQDPGQGLRLIYYSQIVNDFQKGDIAEGYSVSREKKESFPLTVTSAQKNPTAFYLCASLPGYSNQPQHFGDGTRLSIL.

The chain employs TRBV5-4 and TRBJ2-3; the match to TRBD1 covers 7 bases. This CDR3 region has 16 residues. Germline V gene sequence: CDR1 SGHNT, CDR2 YYREEE (reference sequence). V shed 4 bases, J shed 5 bases, and the junction held 13 bases outside the gene matches. CDR3 residues: CASSPGGHSNLDTQYF. CDR3 sequence (DNA): TGTGCCAGCAGCCCAGGGGGACATTCGAATCTAGATACGCAGTATTTT. Full variable domain (remainder filled in from reference TRBV5-4 and TRBJ2-3): ETGVTQSPTHLIKTRGQQVTLRCSSQSGHNTVSWYQQALGQGPQFIFQYYREEENGRGNFPPRFSGLQFPNYSSELNVNALELDDSALYLCASSPGGHSNLDTQYFGPGTRLTVL.

The chain employs TRBV6-5 and TRBJ2-7; no firm D call. Germline V lookup: CDR1 MNHEY, CDR2 SVGAGI. CDR3 length equals 14 residues. The germline V and J ends were trimmed by 4 bases and 2 bases, with 12 bases remaining between them. As DNA, the CDR3 is TGTGCCAGCAGTTCCCCCGCAGGCCCCTACGAGCAGTACTTC. As protein: CASSSPAGPYEQYF.

This clone occurred a few times. The chain employs TRBV19 and TRBJ1-2; 11 bases fit TRBD1. The CDR3 is made up of 14 amino acids. The trim removed 6 bases at V and 8 bases at J, leaving 8 bases unmatched. Germline V gene sequence: CDR1 LNHDA, CDR2 SQIVND (reference sequence). CDR3 sequence (DNA): TGTGCCAGTAGCCAGACGGACAGGGGGCAAGGCTACACCTTC. Translated: CASSQTDRGQGYTF.

This chain links TRBV19 with TRBJ1-1; TRBD1 matches 9 bases. After removal of 1 base from V and 6 bases from J, the junction contained 3 bases not matched to a gene. Germline assignment: CDR1 LNHDA and CDR2 SQIVND (reference sequence). CDR3 length equals 14 residues. The CDR3 coding sequence is TGTGCCAGTAGTATAGCGGGACAGGGCGCTGAAGCTTTCTTT. Protein: CASSIAGQGAEAFF.

The rearrangement joins TRBV2 to TRBJ1-4, with D uncertain. The CDR3 is made up of 15 amino acids. V was trimmed by 6 bases and J by 4 bases, leaving 15 bases between them. Germline V gene data show CDR1 as SNHLY and CDR2 as FYNNEI. CDR3 bases: TGTGCCAGCAGAATCAGGCCCGGGGTTAATGAAAAACTGTTTTTT. As protein: CASRIRPGVNEKLFF.

In DNA form, the CDR3 reads TGTGCCAGTAGTCTAAGGGGGCGAAACTACGAGCAGTACTTC. It codes for CASSLRGRNYEQYF. The gene calls are TRBV19 and TRBJ2-5; 7 bases are shared with TRBD1. The last part of the DNA fits TRBJ2-7 better; the J call may be wrong. Germline CDR1 is LNHDA and CDR2 is SQIVND (reference sequence). This CDR3 has 14 residues.

In DNA, the CDR3 is TGCAGCGTTCTCGGGACAGTATCCTACGAGCAGTACTTC. Translation: CSVLGTVSYEQYF. V is TRBV29-1 and J is TRBJ2-5; TRBD1 matches 7 bases. The end of the DNA is better explained by TRBJ2-7, so the J call may be wrong. This CDR3 contains 13 residues. CDR1 and CDR2 from the germline V gene are SQVTM and ANQGSEA.

This sequence joins TRBV19 and TRBJ1-5, with D possibly matching TRBD1 (5 bases). Germline V gives CDR1 LNHDA, CDR2 SQIVND (reference sequence). Trimming removed 7 bases at V and 0 bases at J, with 13 bases between. The CDR3 runs to 15 residues. CDR3 sequence (DNA): TGTGCCAGTATAGAAGGGGATTATAGCAATCAGCCCCAGCATTTT. Translated, it gives CASIEGDYSNQPQHF.

This chain uses TRBV27 with TRBJ1-2; 9 bases match TRBD1. This CDR3 is built from 13 residues. J gave up 7 bases and V 5 bases, and 5 bases lay outside the gene matches. Germline values: CDR1 MNHEY, CDR2 SMNVEV (reference sequence). The CDR3 nucleotides read TGTGCCAGCAGTCAACAGGGGGCGGGTGGCTACACCTTC. Translated, it gives CASSQQGAGGYTF.

This clone has more than one count but fewer than ten. This chain links TRBV6-5 with TRBJ1-2; D is undetermined. The CDR3 covers 13 residues. Trimming left V 2 bases short and J 8 bases short, with 12 bases between. Germline CDR1 is MNHEY and CDR2 is SVGAGI. CDR3 amino acids: CASSYGGWSGYTF. In DNA, the CDR3 is TGTGCCAGCAGTTACGGCGGTTGGTCGGGCTACACCTTC.